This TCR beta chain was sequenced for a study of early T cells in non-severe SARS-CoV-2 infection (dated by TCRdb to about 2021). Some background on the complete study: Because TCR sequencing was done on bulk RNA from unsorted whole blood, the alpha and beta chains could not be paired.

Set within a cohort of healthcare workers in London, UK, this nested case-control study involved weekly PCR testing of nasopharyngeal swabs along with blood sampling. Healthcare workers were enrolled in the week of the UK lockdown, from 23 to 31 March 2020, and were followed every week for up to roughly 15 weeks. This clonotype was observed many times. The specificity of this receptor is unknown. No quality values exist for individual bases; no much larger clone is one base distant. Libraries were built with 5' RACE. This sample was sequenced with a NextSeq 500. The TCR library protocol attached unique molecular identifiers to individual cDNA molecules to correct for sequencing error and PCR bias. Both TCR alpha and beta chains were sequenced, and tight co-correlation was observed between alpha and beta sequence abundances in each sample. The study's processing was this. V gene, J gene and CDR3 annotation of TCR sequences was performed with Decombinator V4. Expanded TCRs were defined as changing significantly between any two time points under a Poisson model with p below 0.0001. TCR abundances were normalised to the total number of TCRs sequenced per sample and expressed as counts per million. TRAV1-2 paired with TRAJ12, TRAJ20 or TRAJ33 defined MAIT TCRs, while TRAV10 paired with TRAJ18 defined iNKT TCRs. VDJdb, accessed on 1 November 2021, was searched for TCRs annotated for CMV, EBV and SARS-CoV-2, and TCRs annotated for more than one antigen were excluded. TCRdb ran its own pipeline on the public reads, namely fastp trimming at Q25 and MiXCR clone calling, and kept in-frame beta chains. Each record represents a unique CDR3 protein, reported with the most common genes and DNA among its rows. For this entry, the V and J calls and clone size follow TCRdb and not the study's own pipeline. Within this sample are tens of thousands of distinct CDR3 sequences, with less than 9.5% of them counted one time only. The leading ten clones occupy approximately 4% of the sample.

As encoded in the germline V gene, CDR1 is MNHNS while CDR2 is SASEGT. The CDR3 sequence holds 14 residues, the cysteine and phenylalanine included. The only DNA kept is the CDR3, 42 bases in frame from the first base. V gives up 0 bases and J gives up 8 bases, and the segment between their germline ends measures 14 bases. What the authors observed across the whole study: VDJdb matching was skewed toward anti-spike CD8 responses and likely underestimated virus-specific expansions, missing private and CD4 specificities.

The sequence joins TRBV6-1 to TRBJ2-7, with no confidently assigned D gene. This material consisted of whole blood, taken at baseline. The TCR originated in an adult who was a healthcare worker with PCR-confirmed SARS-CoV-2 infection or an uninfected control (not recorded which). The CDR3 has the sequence CASSEARGRGQQYF. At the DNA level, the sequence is TGTGCCAGCAGTGAAGCTCGTGGTAGAGGACAGCAGTACTTC.